This TCR beta chain was retrieved from a study of blood T cell repertoires in COVID-19. Under the authors' procedure: For nucleated cells, counts were estimated from reference gene primer amplification. Data came from immunoSEQ multiplex PCR; TCRdb stores just in-frame clones and leaves some out. V and J calls and clone size are copied from that table; D and trimming were computed from the DNA. The sample carries under 500,000 clones, 75% to 90% recorded once. This TCR was sampled from a man under 40 who had recovered from COVID-19. The specimen was PBMCs or T cells enriched from blood (not recorded which).

In DNA form, the CDR3 reads TGTGCCAGTTCAGGGTCAACAAACACTGAAGCTTTCTTT. Translated: CASSGSTNTEAFF. This chain uses TRBV12-3 or TRBV12-4 with TRBJ1-1; D might be TRBD1 (5 bases). Trimming stripped 9 bases from V and 2 bases from J, with 13 bases between. The CDR3 spans 13 residues.